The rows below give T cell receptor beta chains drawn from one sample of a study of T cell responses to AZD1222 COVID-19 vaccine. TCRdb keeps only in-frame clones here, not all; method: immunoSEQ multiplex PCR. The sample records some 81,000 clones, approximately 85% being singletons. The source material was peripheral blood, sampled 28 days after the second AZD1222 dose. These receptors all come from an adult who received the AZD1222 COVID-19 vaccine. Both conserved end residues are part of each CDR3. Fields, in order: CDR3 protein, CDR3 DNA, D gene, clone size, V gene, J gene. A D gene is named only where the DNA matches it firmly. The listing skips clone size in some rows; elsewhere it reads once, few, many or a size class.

CDR3 protein: CASSRSVPGGLNTEAFF
CDR3 DNA: TGTGCCAGCAGCCGGTCCGTTCCAGGGGGATTGAACACTGAAGCTTTCTTT
D gene: TRBD1
clone size: -
V gene: TRBV3-1/TRBV3-2
J gene: TRBJ1-1

CDR3 protein: CASSGRGVVTQYF
CDR3 DNA: TGTGCCAGCAGTGGTCGGGGTGTGGTTACCCAGTACTTC
D gene: -
clone size: -
V gene: TRBV28
J gene: TRBJ2-5

CDR3 protein: CASSVGTVKADYNEQFF
CDR3 DNA: TGTGCCAGTAGTGTGGGGACGGTAAAAGCGGACTACAATGAGCAGTTCTTC
D gene: -
clone size: -
V gene: TRBV19
J gene: TRBJ2-1

CDR3 protein: CATPGERGTGELFF
CDR3 DNA: TGTGCCACCCCGGGGGAGAGGGGAACCGGGGAGCTGTTTTTT
D gene: -
clone size: -
V gene: TRBV6-6
J gene: TRBJ2-2

CDR3 protein: CASSSRSSGELFF
CDR3 DNA: TGTGCCAGCAGCTCTAGGTCCTCCGGGGAGCTGTTTTTT
D gene: -
clone size: few
V gene: TRBV11-3
J gene: TRBJ2-2

CDR3 protein: CASSINGRTNTEAFF
CDR3 DNA: TGTGCCAGCAGCATAAACGGGAGAACGAACACTGAAGCTTTCTTT
D gene: -
clone size: once
V gene: TRBV6-5
J gene: TRBJ1-1

CDR3 protein: CASRNPGLRNQPQHF
CDR3 DNA: TGTGCCAGTAGAAACCCGGGACTCCGCAATCAGCCCCAGCATTTT
D gene: -
clone size: -
V gene: TRBV19
J gene: TRBJ1-5

CDR3 protein: CASSDQPSSYNEQFF
CDR3 DNA: TGTGCCAGCAGTGATCAGCCCAGCTCCTACAATGAGCAGTTCTTC
D gene: -
clone size: -
V gene: TRBV2
J gene: TRBJ2-1

CDR3 protein: CATSRDQSGVYNEQFF
CDR3 DNA: TGTGCCACCAGCAGAGATCAGTCGGGGGTATACAATGAGCAGTTCTTC
D gene: -
clone size: few
V gene: TRBV15
J gene: TRBJ2-1

CDR3 protein: CASSPPGGLSYTF
CDR3 DNA: TGTGCCAGCAGTCCTCCGGGGGGCTTGAGCTACACCTTC
D gene: -
clone size: -
V gene: TRBV6-5
J gene: TRBJ1-2

CDR3 protein: CAWKGVSSNQPQHF
CDR3 DNA: TGTGCCTGGAAAGGGGTTTCAAGCAATCAGCCCCAGCATTTT
D gene: -
clone size: -
V gene: TRBV30
J gene: TRBJ1-5

CDR3 protein: CASSSALTGDNYGYTF
CDR3 DNA: TGTGCCAGCAGCTCGGCCTTAACAGGGGACAACTATGGCTACACCTTC
D gene: TRBD1
clone size: -
V gene: TRBV7-2
J gene: TRBJ1-2

CDR3 protein: CASRDVANYGYTF
CDR3 DNA: TGTGCCAGCAGGGACGTCGCTAACTATGGCTACACCTTC
D gene: -
clone size: -
V gene: TRBV28
J gene: TRBJ1-2

CDR3 protein: CASSSDSTNTEAFF
CDR3 DNA: TGCGCCAGCAGCTCGGACAGCACGAACACTGAAGCTTTCTTT
D gene: -
clone size: -
V gene: TRBV5-1
J gene: TRBJ1-1

CDR3 protein: CASSRDGGRASEQFF
CDR3 DNA: TGTGCCAGCAGTCGCGACGGCGGGAGGGCCAGTGAGCAGTTCTTC
D gene: TRBD2
clone size: -
V gene: TRBV11-3
J gene: TRBJ2-1

CDR3 protein: CAWDRRAGTEAFF
CDR3 DNA: TGTGCCTGGGACCGACGGGCGGGCACTGAAGCTTTCTTT
D gene: -
clone size: -
V gene: TRBV30
J gene: TRBJ1-1

CDR3 protein: CASSYFSGSSYNEQFF
CDR3 DNA: TGTGCCAGCAGTTACTTCTCCGGGAGTTCCTACAATGAGCAGTTCTTC
D gene: -
clone size: -
V gene: TRBV6-4
J gene: TRBJ2-1

CDR3 protein: CASSIMVQRGINNEQFF
CDR3 DNA: TGTGCCAGTAGTATAATGGTCCAGAGGGGGATAAACAATGAGCAGTTCTTC
D gene: -
clone size: -
V gene: TRBV19
J gene: TRBJ2-1

CDR3 protein: CASSLKGFTTGELFF
CDR3 DNA: TGTGCCAGCAGCTTAAAGGGCTTCACCACCGGGGAGCTGTTTTTT
D gene: -
clone size: once
V gene: TRBV11-2
J gene: TRBJ2-2

CDR3 protein: CASKGGQGTYEQYF
CDR3 DNA: TGTGCCAGCAAAGGGGGACAGGGAACTTACGAGCAGTACTTC
D gene: TRBD1
clone size: -
V gene: TRBV19
J gene: TRBJ2-7

CDR3 protein: CASSGRDGYEQYF
CDR3 DNA: TGTGCCAGCAGTGGCCGGGACGGCTACGAGCAGTACTTC
D gene: -
clone size: -
V gene: TRBV28
J gene: TRBJ2-7

CDR3 protein: CASSVRQGAIQPQHF
CDR3 DNA: TGTGCCAGCAGCGTAAGACAGGGGGCGATTCAGCCCCAGCATTTT
D gene: TRBD1
clone size: -
V gene: TRBV9
J gene: TRBJ1-5

CDR3 protein: CASTTAGGSEQYF
CDR3 DNA: TGTGCCAGCACCACAGCGGGAGGGTCCGAGCAGTACTTC
D gene: TRBD2
clone size: once
V gene: TRBV2
J gene: TRBJ2-7

CDR3 protein: CASSHEGKGYGYTF
CDR3 DNA: TGCGCCAGCAGCCATGAGGGGAAGGGCTATGGCTACACCTTC
D gene: -
clone size: -
V gene: TRBV4-3
J gene: TRBJ1-2

CDR3 protein: CASSRLAGVGEQYF
CDR3 DNA: TGTGCCAGTAGCCGACTAGCGGGAGTAGGTGAGCAGTACTTC
D gene: TRBD2
clone size: -
V gene: TRBV19
J gene: TRBJ2-7

CDR3 protein: CASTDSLNTEAFF
CDR3 DNA: TGTGCCAGCACCGACAGTTTGAACACTGAAGCTTTCTTT
D gene: -
clone size: -
V gene: TRBV6-5
J gene: TRBJ1-1

CDR3 protein: CASRDGTAEYGGYGYTF
CDR3 DNA: TGTGCCAGCAGGGACGGGACAGCTGAATACGGTGGCTATGGCTACACCTTC
D gene: TRBD1
clone size: -
V gene: TRBV28
J gene: TRBJ1-2

CDR3 protein: CATSDPVESGYGYTF
CDR3 DNA: TGTGCCACCAGTGACCCGGTGGAGAGCGGCTATGGCTACACCTTC
D gene: -
clone size: once
V gene: TRBV24-1
J gene: TRBJ1-2

CDR3 protein: CASSKGLAASSYNEQFF
CDR3 DNA: TGCGCCAGCAGCAAGGGACTAGCGGCTAGCTCCTACAATGAGCAGTTCTTC
D gene: TRBD2
clone size: few
V gene: TRBV5-1
J gene: TRBJ2-1

CDR3 protein: CASRRTHTSTDTQYF
CDR3 DNA: TGTGCCAGTAGAAGGACACATACTAGCACAGATACGCAGTATTTT
D gene: -
clone size: -
V gene: TRBV19
J gene: TRBJ2-3

CDR3 protein: CASSESGGAYETQYF
CDR3 DNA: TGCGCCAGCAGTGAGTCTGGGGGCGCATATGAGACCCAGTACTTC
D gene: -
clone size: -
V gene: TRBV10-1
J gene: TRBJ2-5

CDR3 protein: CARSTTDRDSNQPQHF
CDR3 DNA: TGTGCCAGAAGCACTACGGACAGGGATAGCAATCAGCCCCAGCATTTT
D gene: TRBD1
clone size: -
V gene: TRBV5-3
J gene: TRBJ1-5

CDR3 protein: CATSSRDNPEGAYGYTF
CDR3 DNA: TGTGCCACCAGCAGCCGGGACAACCCAGAGGGTGCCTATGGCTACACCTTC
D gene: -
clone size: -
V gene: TRBV15
J gene: TRBJ1-2

CDR3 protein: CASFRAYNSPLHF
CDR3 DNA: TGTGCCAGCTTCCGGGCCTATAATTCACCCCTCCACTTT
D gene: -
clone size: once
V gene: TRBV6-5
J gene: TRBJ1-6

CDR3 protein: CASRRLAGGLVEQFF
CDR3 DNA: TGTGCCAGCAGGAGACTAGCGGGAGGATTGGTTGAGCAGTTCTTC
D gene: TRBD2
clone size: -
V gene: TRBV6-5
J gene: TRBJ2-1

CDR3 protein: CASPPGQGSTEAFF
CDR3 DNA: TGTGCCAGCCCCCCGGGACAGGGAAGCACTGAAGCTTTCTTT
D gene: TRBD1
clone size: -
V gene: TRBV11-3
J gene: TRBJ1-1

CDR3 protein: CASSQQDSGAFF
CDR3 DNA: TGTGCCAGCAGTCAACAGGACTCGGGGGCTTTCTTT
D gene: -
clone size: -
V gene: TRBV28
J gene: TRBJ1-1

CDR3 protein: CASSTRTSPTGELFF
CDR3 DNA: TGTGCCAGCAGCACTCGGACTAGCCCCACCGGGGAGCTGTTTTTT
D gene: TRBD2
clone size: -
V gene: TRBV9
J gene: TRBJ2-2

CDR3 protein: CASKSGARNEQFF
CDR3 DNA: TGTGCCAGCAAATCGGGAGCGAGGAATGAGCAGTTCTTC
D gene: -
clone size: -
V gene: TRBV25-1
J gene: TRBJ2-1

CDR3 protein: CAWSTGDSNQPQHF
CDR3 DNA: TGTGCCTGGAGTACAGGGGATAGCAATCAGCCCCAGCATTTT
D gene: TRBD1
clone size: -
V gene: TRBV30
J gene: TRBJ1-5

CDR3 protein: CASSAAGDRIALGYTF
CDR3 DNA: TGTGCCAGCAGTGCCGCCGGGGACAGGATCGCATTGGGCTACACCTTC
D gene: TRBD1
clone size: -
V gene: TRBV28
J gene: TRBJ1-2

CDR3 protein: CASSLVGNEQYF
CDR3 DNA: TGTGCCAGCAGCTTGGTAGGGAACGAGCAGTACTTC
D gene: -
clone size: few
V gene: TRBV5-6
J gene: TRBJ2-7

CDR3 protein: CASSPRGLAGPANTGELFF
CDR3 DNA: TGTGCCAGCTCACCAAGGGGACTAGCGGGCCCAGCGAACACCGGGGAGCTGTTTTTT
D gene: TRBD2
clone size: -
V gene: TRBV18
J gene: TRBJ2-2

CDR3 protein: CASSAGGPNYGYTF
CDR3 DNA: TGCGCCAGCAGCGCAGGGGGCCCTAACTATGGCTACACCTTC
D gene: TRBD1
clone size: -
V gene: TRBV5-1
J gene: TRBJ1-2

CDR3 protein: CSASVLGRTNEKLFF
CDR3 DNA: TGCAGTGCTAGTGTTCTCGGGAGAACTAATGAAAAACTGTTTTTT
D gene: -
clone size: once
V gene: TRBV20-1
J gene: TRBJ1-4

CDR3 protein: CAWSVQGAYGYTF
CDR3 DNA: TGTGCCTGGAGTGTACAGGGGGCCTATGGCTACACCTTC
D gene: TRBD1
clone size: few
V gene: TRBV30
J gene: TRBJ1-2

CDR3 protein: CASSSSGGRETQYF
CDR3 DNA: TGTGCCAGCAGCTCTAGCGGCGGGAGGGAGACCCAGTACTTC
D gene: TRBD2
clone size: -
V gene: TRBV7-9
J gene: TRBJ2-5

CDR3 protein: CASSPTRKPQETQYF
CDR3 DNA: TGTGCCAGCAGCCCAACTAGGAAACCACAAGAGACCCAGTACTTC
D gene: -
clone size: -
V gene: TRBV6-4
J gene: TRBJ2-5

CDR3 protein: CASSYGQGFTDTQYF
CDR3 DNA: TGTGCCAGCAGCTATGGACAGGGGTTCACAGATACGCAGTATTTT
D gene: TRBD1
clone size: few
V gene: TRBV5-4
J gene: TRBJ2-3

CDR3 protein: CASSGGTGGTEAFF
CDR3 DNA: TGTGCCAGCAGTGGGGGGACAGGGGGCACTGAAGCTTTCTTT
D gene: TRBD1
clone size: -
V gene: TRBV28
J gene: TRBJ1-1

CDR3 protein: CASSLGQGFEEQYF
CDR3 DNA: TGTGCCAGCAGCTTGGGCCAGGGGTTCGAAGAGCAGTACTTC
D gene: -
clone size: -
V gene: TRBV5-4
J gene: TRBJ2-7

CDR3 protein: CASSRRRGAGNYGYTF
CDR3 DNA: TGTGCCAGCTCACGTCGTCGAGGGGCTGGGAACTATGGCTACACCTTC
D gene: -
clone size: once
V gene: TRBV18
J gene: TRBJ1-2

CDR3 protein: CATSQGTYEQYF
CDR3 DNA: TGTGCCACCTCGCAGGGGACCTACGAGCAGTACTTC
D gene: -
clone size: -
V gene: TRBV24-1
J gene: TRBJ2-7

CDR3 protein: CASSPDRVSTEAFF
CDR3 DNA: TGTGCCAGCTCACCTGACAGGGTGAGCACTGAAGCTTTCTTT
D gene: TRBD1
clone size: -
V gene: TRBV18
J gene: TRBJ1-1